The 31 T cell receptor beta chains presented below share a single source sample, sequenced in a study of blood T cell repertoires in COVID-19 (dated by TCRdb to about 2020). Library generation was performed with the immunoSEQ multiplex PCR assay. TCRdb mirrors the immuneACCESS table, restricted to in-frame sequences. Some clones are absent from its copies; in checked studies, under half trace to an unresolved V gene, and the reason for the others is unknown. The sample includes fewer than 70,000 clones, with 80% to 90% observed a single time. Over 1.3% of the sample comes from the top ten. What was sequenced was peripheral blood. These receptors came from a woman aged 60 to 75 with acute or convalescent COVID-19.

The chain links TRBV24-1 to TRBJ1-3; D is possibly TRBD1 (5 bases). This CDR3 spans 17 amino acids. The V gene's germline CDR1 is KGHDR and CDR2 SFDVKD. V lost 0 bases and J lost 0, with 11 bases in between. The CDR3 nucleotides read TGTGCCACCAGTGATTTGCGGGGACTGAGCTCTGGAAACACCATATATTTT. Translating gives CATSDLRGLSSGNTIYF.

The table lists this clone with many counts. The genes are TRBV2 and TRBJ2-7, with 11 bases that match TRBD1. Germline CDR1 SNHLY, CDR2 FYNNEI. The length of the CDR3 is 14 residues. J lost 3 bases, V lost 5 bases, and 3 bases had no gene match. The CDR3 reads CASSPGTGGYEQYF. The CDR3 DNA reads TGTGCCAGCAGTCCCGGGACAGGGGGCTACGAGCAGTACTTC. The full variable domain, rest sourced from reference TRBV2 and TRBJ2-7, is EPEVTQTPSHQVTQMGQEVILRCVPISNHLYFYWYRQILGQKVEFLVSFYNNEISEKSEIFDDQFSVERPDGSNFTLKIRSTKLEDSAMYFCASSPGTGGYEQYFGPGTRLTVT.

The chain joins TRBV2 to TRBJ1-6; D not resolved. Germline V gene lookup returns CDR1 SNHLY and CDR2 FYNNEI. V gave up 5 bases and J gave up 9 bases, with 20 bases separating them. This CDR3 contains 16 residues. The CDR3 sequence: CASSSRPGPAGSPLHF. Here the CDR3 DNA reads TGTGCCAGCAGTTCCCGTCCGGGCCCCGCGGGTTCACCCCTCCACTTT.

The V gene is TRBV19, the J gene TRBJ1-2; D possibly corresponds to TRBD1 (6 bases). V was pared by 3 bases and J by 7 bases, with 21 bases between. Germline values: CDR1 LNHDA, CDR2 SQIVND (reference sequence). CDR3 length equals 16 residues. The CDR3 here is CASSIGDRITTGGYTF. The CDR3 DNA reads TGTGCCAGTAGTATTGGAGACAGGATAACGACGGGTGGCTACACCTTC.

The chain recombines TRBV10-3 with TRBJ2-3; D possibly corresponds to TRBD2 (6 bases). V lost 0 bases and J 4 bases, leaving 8 bases between the germline ends. Germline V lookup: CDR1 ENHRY, CDR2 SYGVKD. This CDR3 has 14 amino acids. CDR3 sequence: CAISESGEADTQYF. The CDR3 DNA is TGTGCCATCAGTGAGTCAGGGGAGGCAGATACGCAGTATTTT.

On this clone itself: Other DNA variants within this sample encode the same CDR3. The chain combines TRBV9 with TRBJ2-2, with a weak D call TRBD2 (6 bases). The CDR3 contains 14 residues. Germline assignment: CDR1 SGDLS and CDR2 YYNGEE. V dropped 0 bases and J dropped 5 bases, with 8 bases sitting between them. The CDR3 DNA reads as TGTGCCAGCAGCGTAGCGGGGGTTACCGGGGAGCTGTTTTTT. It specifies CASSVAGVTGELFF.

The chain employs TRBV28 and TRBJ2-2; D is ambiguous. Per the germline V gene, CDR1 is MDHEN and CDR2 is SYDVKM. The CDR3 contains 13 residues. V lost 6 bases to trimming and J lost 1 base, with 6 bases between them. This chain's CDR3 is CASRERNTGELFF. In nucleotides, the CDR3 is TGTGCCAGCAGGGAGAGGAACACCGGGGAGCTGTTTTTT.

In nucleotides, the CDR3 is TGTGCCAGCAGCGTAGATGGGGGCGCGCGATCACCCCTCCACTTT. It is translated as CASSVDGGARSPLHF. This chain links TRBV9 with TRBJ1-6; D is possibly TRBD1 (6 bases). The CDR3 loop spans 15 amino acids. Germline V lookup: CDR1 SGDLS, CDR2 YYNGEE. With 0 bases removed from V and 10 bases from J, the gap between germline ends came to 14 bases.

The rearrangement links TRBV5-6 to TRBJ1-6, with D possibly TRBD1 on 6 matching bases. There are 17 residues in the CDR3. CDR1 is SGHDT and CDR2 is YYEEEE in the germline V gene. V lost 3 bases and J 3 bases, leaving 16 bases between the germline ends. CDR3 nucleotides: TGTGCCAGCAGCTGGGTCGGGGCAGGGGACTATAATTCACCCCTCCACTTT. Translating gives CASSWVGAGDYNSPLHF.

The rearrangement joins TRBV5-1 to TRBJ1-2, with D unresolved. This CDR3 contains 10 residues. V lost 3 bases to trimming and J lost 5 bases, with 2 bases between them. Germline V gene data show CDR1 as SGHRS and CDR2 as YFSETQ. DNA for the CDR3: TGCGCCAGCAGCTCATATGGCTACACCTTC. Translating gives CASSSYGYTF.

The rearrangement joins TRBV2 to TRBJ2-3, with a tentative D call TRBD2 (7 bases). V was shortened by 8 bases and J by 5 bases, with 23 bases between the two germline ends. Germline CDR1 and CDR2: SNHLY and FYNNEI. The CDR3 is 16 residues long. The CDR3 coding sequence is TGTGCCAGCTCCCTGGGGGGGCCTGGCAATGGAGATACGCAGTATTTT. Its protein is CASSLGGPGNGDTQYF.

Here the CDR3 DNA reads TGTGCCTGGAGTGTAGGTGGTAGCGGGAGCACAGATACGCAGTATTTT. This encodes CAWSVGGSGSTDTQYF. The V and J genes are TRBV30 and TRBJ2-3; 7 nucleotides line up with TRBD2. Germline V CDR1 and CDR2: GTSNPN, SVGIG (reference sequence). The V segment lost 0 bases and the J segment 0 bases; nucleotides outside the gene matches: 6. CDR3 size: 16 residues.

The rearrangement uses TRBV5-1 and TRBJ2-2; D unresolved. The length of the CDR3 is 13 residues. Germline V gives CDR1 SGHRS, CDR2 YFSETQ. With 0 bases removed from V and 5 bases from J, the gap between germline ends came to 5 bases. CDR3 bases: TGCGCCAGCAGCTTGGCCGGGACCGGGGAGCTGTTTTTT. It is translated as CASSLAGTGELFF.

The rearrangement links TRBV30 to TRBJ1-1, with unresolved D. Trimming removed 3 bases from V and 6 bases from J, with 11 bases in between. The CDR3 is 12 amino acids. In germline, CDR1 is GTSNPN, CDR2 SVGIG (reference sequence). CDR3 sequence (DNA): TGTGCCTGGAGCTCGGGTATTTCTGAAGCTTTCTTT. It translates to CAWSSGISEAFF.

The chain joins TRBV18 to TRBJ1-2; the match to TRBD1 covers 7 bases. Unmatched junction bases numbered 2, after V lost 3 bases and J lost 4 bases. Germline V gene lookup returns CDR1 KGHSH and CDR2 LQKENI. The CDR3 is made up of 13 amino acids. CDR3 in amino acids: CASSPTGSYGYTF. The CDR3 region has the DNA TGTGCCAGCTCACCGACAGGGAGCTATGGCTACACCTTC. Looking up the rest from reference TRBV18 and TRBJ1-2 gives the full variable domain: NAGVMQNPRHLVRRRGQEARLRCSPMKGHSHVYWYRQLPEEGLKFMVYLQKENIIDESGMPKERFSAEFPKEGPSILRIQQVVRGDSAAYFCASSPTGSYGYTFGSGTRLTVV.

V usage is TRBV5-1 and J usage is TRBJ2-1; 11 bases are a match to TRBD2. Per germline, CDR1 SGHRS and CDR2 YFSETQ. With V trimmed by 5 bases and J by 3 bases, 1 base remained unmatched. There are 14 residues in the CDR3. CDR3 in amino acids: CASRTSGDYNEQFF. The CDR3 bases are TGCGCCAGCAGGACTAGCGGGGACTACAATGAGCAGTTCTTC.

On this clone itself: Other DNA sequences in the same sample also yield this CDR3. The gene calls are TRBV11-2 and TRBJ1-3; D not certain. V was clipped by 3 bases and J by 4 bases, with 7 bases between them. This CDR3 region has 13 residues. CDR1 is SGHAT, CDR2 FQNNGV, per germline. The CDR3 bases are TGTGCCAGCAGCTTCCTCGAGGGAAACACCATATATTTT. Protein product: CASSFLEGNTIYF. The whole variable domain, filled in from reference TRBV11-2 and TRBJ1-3, reads EAGVAQSPRYKIIEKRQSVAFWCNPISGHATLYWYQQILGQGPKLLIQFQNNGVVDDSQLPKDRFSAERLKGVDSTLKIQPAKLEDSAVYLCASSFLEGNTIYFGEGSWLTVV.

This chain connects TRBV29-1 to TRBJ1-2, with unresolved D. The germline CDR1 and CDR2 sequences are SQVTM and ANQGSEA. The CDR3 extends over 14 amino acids. The V and J ends lost 7 bases and 4 bases respectively, with 19 bases between them. The CDR3 sequence: CSALFLIGSYGYTF. The CDR3 region has the DNA TGCAGCGCCCTCTTCCTAATCGGTAGCTATGGCTACACCTTC.

This rearrangement joins TRBV7-3 to TRBJ2-7; possible D gene TRBD1, 6 bases. This CDR3 region has 16 residues. V lost 2 bases, J lost 7 bases, and 21 bases lay in between. Germline values: CDR1 SGHTA, CDR2 FQGTGA. DNA of the CDR3: TGTGCCAGCAGCTTATGGGACACCCTTAAATTGAGAGAGCAGTACTTC. It is translated as CASSLWDTLKLREQYF.

The V and J genes are TRBV5-1 and TRBJ2-2; 7 bases are shared with TRBD1. The CDR3 sequence is 14 residues long. Germline V lookup: CDR1 SGHRS, CDR2 YFSETQ. V lost 7 bases and J lost 1; bases outside the gene matches: 4. The CDR3 DNA reads as TGCGCCAGCCAGACAGGGATGAACACCGGGGAGCTGTTTTTT. Translating gives CASQTGMNTGELFF.

V usage is TRBV7-8 and J usage is TRBJ2-1, with 14 bases identical to TRBD2. CDR3 length: 15 residues. From germline, CDR1 is SGHVS and CDR2 FQNEAQ. Unmatched junction bases numbered 3, after V lost 5 bases and J lost 6 bases. CDR3 in amino acids: CASSATSGRANEQFF. The CDR3 DNA reads as TGTGCCAGCAGCGCGACTAGCGGGAGGGCCAATGAGCAGTTCTTC.

The CDR3 region has the DNA TGTGCCACCAGCACCTCAAACCGGGGGGGGACGGACACTGAAGCTTTCTTT. Its protein is CATSTSNRGGTDTEAFF. The chain joins TRBV15 to TRBJ1-1, with D possibly TRBD1 on 5 matching bases. The CDR3 has 17 amino acids. The germline V and J ends were trimmed by 4 bases and 3 bases, with 21 bases remaining between them. Germline CDR1 reads LNHNV; CDR2 reads YYDKDF (reference sequence).

The CDR3 region is CASSPSAGDREAFF. In nucleotides, the CDR3 is TGTGCCAGCTCACCGAGTGCGGGGGACCGGGAAGCTTTCTTT. This chain uses TRBV18 with TRBJ1-1; D is perhaps TRBD1 (5 bases). CDR3 length equals 14 residues. Germline values: CDR1 KGHSH, CDR2 LQKENI. Trimming took 3 bases from V and 8 from J, leaving 16 bases between them.

The chain couples TRBV19 to TRBJ2-3, with 11 bases aligning to TRBD2. The CDR3 has 14 amino acids. Germline V gene data show CDR1 as LNHDA and CDR2 as SQIVND (reference sequence). V lost 6 bases, J lost 4 bases, and 3 bases stayed unmatched. The CDR3 is CASSTSGSADTQYF. CDR3 DNA: TGTGCCAGTAGCACTAGCGGGAGTGCAGATACGCAGTATTTT.

CDR3 bases: TGTGCCAGTAGAGGGGCAGGGTATCCCCCGAACACCGGGGAGCTGTTTTTT. Translated: CASRGAGYPPNTGELFF. The V gene is TRBV19, the J gene TRBJ2-2, with a tentative D call TRBD1 (5 bases). This CDR3 is built from 17 residues. V was cut by 6 bases and J by 0 bases, with 17 bases left in between. Germline assignment: CDR1 LNHDA and CDR2 SQIVND (reference sequence).

This clone has only one observation. This chain uses TRBV5-1 with TRBJ2-3, with TRBD2 matching 7 bases. Germline CDR1 SGHRS, CDR2 YFSETQ. CDR3 size: 13 residues. V trimming: 1 base; J trimming: 5 bases; junction bases outside the gene matches: 1. CDR3 bases: TGCGCCAGCAGCTTGTCGGGGGGAGATACGCAGTATTTT. This codes for CASSLSGGDTQYF.

This clone was observed a handful of times. The chain employs TRBV5-1 and TRBJ2-2; 7 nucleotides match TRBD1. From germline, CDR1 is SGHRS and CDR2 YFSETQ. The CDR3 runs 14 residues. V lost 4 bases and J lost 5; bases outside the gene matches: 5. DNA for the CDR3: TGCGCCAGCAGCCGACAGGGTGAGACCGGGGAGCTGTTTTTT. Its protein product is CASSRQGETGELFF.

The CDR3 DNA reads as TGTGCCAGCAGCCCGCTTAGCGGGAGCTCCTACAATGAGCAGTTCTTC. This encodes CASSPLSGSSYNEQFF. The V call is TRBV7-3, the J call TRBJ2-1, with 9 bases aligning to TRBD2. The J segment lost 0 bases and the V segment lost 5 bases, leaving 5 bases of the junction unmatched. The CDR3 is 16 residues long. CDR1 and CDR2 (germline): SGHTA, FQGTGA.

The rearrangement uses TRBV5-1 and TRBJ2-5; 10 bases fit TRBD1. CDR1 and CDR2 from the germline V gene are SGHRS and YFSETQ. The CDR3 runs to 16 residues. V trimming: 5 bases; J trimming: 4 bases; junction bases outside the gene matches: 11. The CDR3 is CASRLNTGTGVETQYF. CDR3 DNA: TGCGCCAGCAGACTAAATACCGGGACAGGGGTAGAGACCCAGTACTTC.

This chain joins TRBV9 and TRBJ1-1, with D uncertain. Germline V CDR1 and CDR2: SGDLS, YYNGEE. The V and J ends lost 2 bases and 1 base respectively, with 12 bases between them. This CDR3 is built from 15 residues. The CDR3 DNA reads as TGTGCCAGCAGCGTTTCGGGGAGGAGGAACACTGAAGCTTTCTTT. Amino acids: CASSVSGRRNTEAFF.

The chain links TRBV29-1 to TRBJ2-1; TRBD1 aligns across 10 bases. Germline V gives CDR1 SQVTM, CDR2 ANQGSEA. The V segment lost 7 bases and the J segment 5 bases; nucleotides outside the gene matches: 11. This CDR3 spans 15 amino acids. The CDR3 DNA is TGCAGCGCCGAAGTTCCGGGACAGGGGAACAATGAGCAGTTCTTC. It is translated as CSAEVPGQGNNEQFF.